There are many counts of the clone carrying this T cell receptor beta chain. The sample originates from a study of immune characterization of retroperitoneal liposarcoma. TCRdb used MiXCR to reprocess the PCR reads, holding one entry per CDR3 protein. Among about 12,000 distinct CDR3 sequences listed, about 50% were seen once. The CDR3 has 14 residues. V was pared by 1 base and J by 4 bases, with 7 bases between. Germline V gene sequence: CDR1 SEHNR, CDR2 FQNEAQ (reference sequence). The J gene is TRBJ2-2, the V gene TRBV7-9; no reliable D call. This receptor was obtained from a female donor with retroperitoneal liposarcoma. The sequenced sample was tumor tissue. CDR3 DNA: TGTGCCAGCAGCTTAGGGGTAACCACCGGGGAGCTGTTTTTT. It specifies CASSLGVTTGELFF.